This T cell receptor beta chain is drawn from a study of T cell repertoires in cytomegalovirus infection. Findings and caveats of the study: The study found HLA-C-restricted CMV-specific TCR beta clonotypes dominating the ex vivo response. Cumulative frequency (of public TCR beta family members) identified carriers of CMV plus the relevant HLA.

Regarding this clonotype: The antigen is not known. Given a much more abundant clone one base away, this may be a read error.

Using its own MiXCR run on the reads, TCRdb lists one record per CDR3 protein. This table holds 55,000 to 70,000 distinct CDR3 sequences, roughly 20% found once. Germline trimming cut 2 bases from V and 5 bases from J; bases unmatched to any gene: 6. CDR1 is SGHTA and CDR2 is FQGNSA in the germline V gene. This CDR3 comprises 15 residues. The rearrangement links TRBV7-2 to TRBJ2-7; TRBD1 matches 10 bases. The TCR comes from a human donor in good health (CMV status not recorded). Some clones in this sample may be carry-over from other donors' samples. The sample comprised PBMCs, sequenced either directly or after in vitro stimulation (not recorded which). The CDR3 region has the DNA TGTGCCAGCAGCTTAATGGGGACAGGGGCGAACGAGCAGTACGTC. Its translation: CASSLMGTGANEQYV.